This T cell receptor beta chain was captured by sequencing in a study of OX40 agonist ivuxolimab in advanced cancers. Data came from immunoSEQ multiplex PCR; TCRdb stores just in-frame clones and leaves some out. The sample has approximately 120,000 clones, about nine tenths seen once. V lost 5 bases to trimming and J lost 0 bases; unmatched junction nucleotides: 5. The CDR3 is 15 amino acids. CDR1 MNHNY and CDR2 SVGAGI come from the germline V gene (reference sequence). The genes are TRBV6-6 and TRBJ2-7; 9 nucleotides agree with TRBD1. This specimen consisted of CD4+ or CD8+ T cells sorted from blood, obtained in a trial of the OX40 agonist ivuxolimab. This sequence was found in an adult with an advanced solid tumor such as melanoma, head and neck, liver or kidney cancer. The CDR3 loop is CASSRPGQGSYEQYF. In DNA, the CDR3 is TGTGCCAGCAGTCGACCGGGACAGGGCTCCTACGAGCAGTACTTC.